This T cell receptor gamma chain was found in a study of γδ T cells in repeated Plasmodium falciparum infection. For the study at large: Donors had four controlled P. falciparum NF54 infections over approximately 600 days. Timepoints: baseline, immediately before selected infections, and 21 days after every infection.

TCRdb used CATT to re-call clones from the multiplex PCR reads. Of about 30,000 gamma-chain clones in the sample, over 1.3% were seen once. To note about this clone: Its antigen is not identified. A read error likely explains this, since a far larger clone differs by one base. Distinct nucleotide sequences in the sample also encode this CDR3.

Vgamma9/Vdelta2+ and Vdelta2-negative gammadelta T cells were flow-sorted from PBMC for bulk sequencing. Points from the study as a whole: Vdelta2-negative gammadelta repertoires appeared less diverse and less shared in Malian than Australian children.

V dropped 1 base and J dropped 10; count of bases not matched to a gene: 10. The CDR3 consists of 13 residues. CDR1 and CDR2 (germline): EGSTGY, YDSYTSSV. The sample was gamma-delta T cells from blood. This TCR derives from a pool of human donors (malaria-infected and uninfected, not separated). The chain uses TRGV4 and TRGJ1 or TRGJ2. The J gene, missing from TCRdb, was assigned here through DNA to germline matching. This CDR3 is CATWDGALGKKLF. The CDR3 nucleotides read TGTGCCACCTGGGATGGCGCTTTAGGGAAGAAACTCTTT.